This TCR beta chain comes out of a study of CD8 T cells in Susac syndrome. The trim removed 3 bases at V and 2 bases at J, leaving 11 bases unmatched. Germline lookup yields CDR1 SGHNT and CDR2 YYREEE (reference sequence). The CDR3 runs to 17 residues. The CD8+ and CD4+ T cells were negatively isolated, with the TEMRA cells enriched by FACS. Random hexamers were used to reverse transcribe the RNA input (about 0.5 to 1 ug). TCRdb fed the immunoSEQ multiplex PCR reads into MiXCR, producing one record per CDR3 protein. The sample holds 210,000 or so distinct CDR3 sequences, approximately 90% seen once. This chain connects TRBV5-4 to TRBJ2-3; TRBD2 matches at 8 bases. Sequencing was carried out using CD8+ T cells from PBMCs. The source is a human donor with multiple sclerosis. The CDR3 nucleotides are TGTGCCAGCAGCTCGATGGGTGGCGGGGGGACCACAGATACGCAGTATTTT. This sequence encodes CASSSMGGGGTTDTQYF.